Detailed here is one T cell receptor (beta chain). The data belong to a study of blood T cell repertoires in COVID-19. Overall study: In each case, the material was cDNA or gDNA derived from T cells, B-cell-depleted T cells, or PBMCs.

Generated by immunoSEQ multiplex PCR, the TCRdb table keeps only in-frame clones and is missing some. The sample holds around 290,000 clones, roughly nine tenths seen once. Trimming stripped 0 bases from V and 0 bases from J, with 15 bases between. The CDR3 is 17 residues long. Per germline, CDR1 SGHDT and CDR2 YYEEEE. The sample consisted of peripheral blood. The rearrangement links TRBV5-6 to TRBJ1-1, with D possibly matching TRBD1 (6 bases). This TCR was sampled from a woman in her 30s with COVID-19, enrolled during active disease. The DNA of the CDR3 is TGTGCCAGCAGCTTGGAGTTACAGGGATGGGTGAACACTGAAGCTTTCTTT. Amino acids: CASSLELQGWVNTEAFF.